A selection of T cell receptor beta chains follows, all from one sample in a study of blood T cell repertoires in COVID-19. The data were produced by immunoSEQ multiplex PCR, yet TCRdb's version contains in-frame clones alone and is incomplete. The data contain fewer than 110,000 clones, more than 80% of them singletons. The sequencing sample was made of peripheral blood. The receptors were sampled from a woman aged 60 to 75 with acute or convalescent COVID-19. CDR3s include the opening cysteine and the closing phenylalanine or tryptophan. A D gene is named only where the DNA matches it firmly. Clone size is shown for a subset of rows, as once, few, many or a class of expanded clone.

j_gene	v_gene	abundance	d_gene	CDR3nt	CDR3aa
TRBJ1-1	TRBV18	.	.	TGTGCCAGCTCGCCCTTAACAGACCCGAACACTGAAGCTTTCTTT	CASSPLTDPNTEAFF
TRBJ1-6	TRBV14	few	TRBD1	TGTGCCAGCAGTTTGCAGGGGGGAAATTCACCCCTCCACTTT	CASSLQGGNSPLHF
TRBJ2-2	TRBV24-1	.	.	TGTGCCACCATTGTACTAGCTCCGAGCAGGGGGGAGCTGTTTTTT	CATIVLAPSRGELFF
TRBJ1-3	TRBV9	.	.	TGTGCCAGCAGCGGAACAGGAGGGAGAAACACCATATATTTT	CASSGTGGRNTIYF
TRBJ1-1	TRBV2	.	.	TGTGCCAGCAGTGAACCGGACAGAGATGAAGCTTTCTTT	CASSEPDRDEAFF
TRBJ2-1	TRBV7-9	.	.	TGTGCCAGCAGCTTTGGGGGCAGGGGACACAATGAGCAGTTCTTC	CASSFGGRGHNEQFF
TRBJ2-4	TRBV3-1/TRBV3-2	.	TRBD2	TGTGCCAGCAGCCCCGGGGGCGGGAGGGCCATCGGAGGCATTCAGTACTTC	CASSPGGGRAIGGIQYF
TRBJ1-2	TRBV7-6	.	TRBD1	TGTGCCAGCAGCTCGGGGACAGGGGGCCCTTATGGCTACACCTTC	CASSSGTGGPYGYTF
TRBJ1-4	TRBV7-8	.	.	TGTGCCAGCAGCGTTACAGGCTCAACTAATGAAAAACTGTTTTTT	CASSVTGSTNEKLFF
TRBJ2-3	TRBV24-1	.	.	TGTGCCACCAGTGACGTCACCAGGGGCACAGATACGCAGTATTTT	CATSDVTRGTDTQYF
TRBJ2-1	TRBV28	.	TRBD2	TGTGCCAGCAGTTTTGGGGGGGAGTATCACAATGAGCAGTTCTTC	CASSFGGEYHNEQFF
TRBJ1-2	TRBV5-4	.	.	TGTGCCAGCAGCTTGGAACAGGGATCCCTTCCCTATGGCTACACCTTC	CASSLEQGSLPYGYTF
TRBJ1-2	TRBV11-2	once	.	TGTGCCAGCAGCTTAGATCAAGCGGGGCACTATGGCTACACCTTC	CASSLDQAGHYGYTF
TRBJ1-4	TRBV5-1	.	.	TGCGCCAGCAGCTTGGAGGTGGGGCGGAATGAAAAACTGTTTTTT	CASSLEVGRNEKLFF
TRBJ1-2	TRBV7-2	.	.	TGTGCCAGCAGCTTTAGCCGGGCGCAGGGAGGATATGGCTACACCTTC	CASSFSRAQGGYGYTF
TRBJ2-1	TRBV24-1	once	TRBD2	TGTGCCGTCCAGGGGACTAGCGCAAATGAGCAGTTCTTC	CAVQGTSANEQFF
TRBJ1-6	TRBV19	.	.	TGTGCCAGTACACTAAGACCGAATAATTCACCCCTCCACTTT	CASTLRPNNSPLHF
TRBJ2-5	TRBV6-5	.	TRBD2	TGTGCCAACATAGCGGGAGGGCCAGGAGAGACCCAGTACTTC	CANIAGGPGETQYF
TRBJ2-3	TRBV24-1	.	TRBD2	TGTGCCACCAGTGACCGGAGCGGGAGTGCTGCAGATACGCAGTATTTT	CATSDRSGSAADTQYF
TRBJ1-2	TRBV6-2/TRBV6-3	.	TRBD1	TGTGCCAGCAGTTTCCAGGGGGAAGGCTATGGCTACACCTTC	CASSFQGEGYGYTF
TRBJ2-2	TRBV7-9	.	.	TGTGCCAGCAGCTCCCTGAGGTCTAGGGGCGCGAACACCGGGGAGCTGTTTTTT	CASSSLRSRGANTGELFF
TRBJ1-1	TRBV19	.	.	TGTGCCAGTAAGGGGGTCTTTCCTGAAGCTTTCTTT	CASKGVFPEAFF
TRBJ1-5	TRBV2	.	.	TGTGCCAGCAGTGACCGGGTCCCCAATCAGCCCCAGCATTTT	CASSDRVPNQPQHF
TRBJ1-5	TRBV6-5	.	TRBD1	TGTGCCAGCGGGGGGACAGGGGGCGGCAATCAGCCCCAGCATTTT	CASGGTGGGNQPQHF
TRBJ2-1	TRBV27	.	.	TGTGCCAGCAGTTTGGGTTCTAGCGCGGATGAGCAGTTCTTC	CASSLGSSADEQFF
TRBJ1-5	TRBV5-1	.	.	TGCGCCAGCAATCGGGAGCCTGGGAGCAATCAGCCCCAGCATTTT	CASNREPGSNQPQHF
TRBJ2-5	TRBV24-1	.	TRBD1	TGTGCCACCAGTGCTGACGGACAGGGCCGTGAGACCCAGTACTTC	CATSADGQGRETQYF
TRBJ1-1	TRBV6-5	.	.	TGTGCCAGCAGTTACTCGTCCTTCACAGTGATCACTGAAGCTTTCTTT	CASSYSSFTVITEAFF
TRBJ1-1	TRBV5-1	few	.	TGCGCCAGCAGCTTAGGCTTATTGGTGACAGGCAGCATGAACACTGAAGCTTTCTTT	CASSLGLLVTGSMNTEAFF
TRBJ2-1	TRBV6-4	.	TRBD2	TGTGCCAGCAGAATTTTAGCGGGAGGCGGTTATGAGCAGTTCTTC	CASRILAGGGYEQFF
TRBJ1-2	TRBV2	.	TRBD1	TGTGCCAGCAGTGTTGGACAGGGGGTTGGCTACACCTTC	CASSVGQGVGYTF
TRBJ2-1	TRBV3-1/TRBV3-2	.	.	TGTGCCAGCAGCCTCCGCAGGGAAATGAATGAGCAGTTCTTC	CASSLRREMNEQFF
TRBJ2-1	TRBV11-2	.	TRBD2	TGTGCCAGCAGCCCCCGGGGGGATCGAGACTACAATGAGCAGTTCTTC	CASSPRGDRDYNEQFF
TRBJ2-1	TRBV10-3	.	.	TGTGCCATCAGTGACAGGATAGAGCTGGGTGAGCAGTTCTTC	CAISDRIELGEQFF
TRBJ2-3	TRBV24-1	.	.	TGTGCCACCAGTGATTTGTCGCGCCAGGGGAAAACGGGGCGCTACACAGATACGCAGTATTTT	CATSDLSRQGKTGRYTDTQYF
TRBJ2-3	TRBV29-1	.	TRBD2	TGCAGCGTTGAAGTGGAGCGGGAGGGCCTCACAGATACGCAGTATTTT	CSVEVEREGLTDTQYF
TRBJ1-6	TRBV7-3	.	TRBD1	TGTGCCAGCAGCTTAGAGGGGGCGAATTCACCCCTCCACTTT	CASSLEGANSPLHF
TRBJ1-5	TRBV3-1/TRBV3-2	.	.	TGTGCCAGCAGCCAAGAAGGGGGTAGCAATCAGCCCCAGCATTTT	CASSQEGGSNQPQHF
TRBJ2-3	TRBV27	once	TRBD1	TGTGCCAGCAGTTACAGGGGAGATACGCAGTATTTT	CASSYRGDTQYF
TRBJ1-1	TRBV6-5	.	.	TGTGCCAGCAGTTACTCGGGGGGATTGGGCACTGAAGCTTTCTTT	CASSYSGGLGTEAFF
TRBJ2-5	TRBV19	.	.	TGTGCCAGTAGTGAACAGGGCCCCCAAGAGACCCAGTACTTC	CASSEQGPQETQYF
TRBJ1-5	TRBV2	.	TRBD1	TGTGCCAGCAGTGATGGGGGACAGGGAGGGCGAAGGGGCAATCAGCCCCAGCATTTT	CASSDGGQGGRRGNQPQHF
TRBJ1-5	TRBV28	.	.	TGTGCCAGCAGTTCCCCCGGGGGGCCCCAGCCCCAGCATTTT	CASSSPGGPQPQHF
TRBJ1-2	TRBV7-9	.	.	TGTGCCAGCAGCACCACCTCGGGGGGGTCCACCGGAGGATCCTATGGCTACACCTTC	CASSTTSGGSTGGSYGYTF
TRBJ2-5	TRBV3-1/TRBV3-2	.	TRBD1	TGTGCCAGCAGCCAGGGGGACAGGGGTTTAGGAGAGACCCAGTACTTC	CASSQGDRGLGETQYF